Listed here are 24 T cell receptor beta chains from one sample, sequenced in a study of blood T cell repertoires in COVID-19. Here immunoSEQ multiplex PCR was the method, and the copy in TCRdb shows in-frame clones only, minus some. Among roughly 70,000 clones listed, 88% were seen once. The sequenced material came from peripheral blood. Receptors originate from a human donor in a cohort sampled during active COVID-19.

The chain uses TRBV27 and TRBJ2-1; 7 bases are a match to TRBD2. CDR1 is MNHEY and CDR2 is SMNVEV in the germline V gene (reference sequence). The CDR3 has 17 residues. J was trimmed by 7 bases and V by 2 bases; bases with no gene match: 14. CDR3 loop: CASSLNPRLAARNEQFF. CDR3 coding DNA: TGTGCCAGCAGTTTAAACCCCCGACTAGCAGCCCGGAATGAGCAGTTCTTC.

CDR3 nucleotide sequence: TGTGCCAGCAGTTTCCCCAGGGGTACCTCCTACGAGCAGTACTTC. It is translated as CASSFPRGTSYEQYF. The chain recombines TRBV28 with TRBJ2-7; D may be TRBD1 (6 bases). The length of the CDR3 is 15 residues. V was trimmed by 3 bases and J by 0 bases, leaving 12 bases between them. Germline values: CDR1 MDHEN, CDR2 SYDVKM.

The gene calls are TRBV3-1 (or the pseudogene TRBV3-2) and TRBJ2-3; D call uncertain. Germline-derived CDR1 and CDR2 are LGHDT and YNNKEL (reference sequence). The CDR3 is 15 amino acids. V lost 4 bases and J 0 bases, leaving 11 bases between the germline ends. CDR3 bases: TGTGCCAGCAGCCTCGGCGGATCTAGCACAGATACGCAGTATTTT. Protein product: CASSLGGSSTDTQYF.

In regard to this clone: Mismatch with germline at one junction end may stem from a read error. The chain recombines TRBV11-1 with TRBJ2-6, with D hard to call. The CDR3 extends over 13 amino acids. Germline CDR1 is SGHAT and CDR2 is FQDESV (reference sequence). CDR3 residues: CAGSPYGANVLTF. CDR3 DNA sequence: TGTGCCGGCAGCCCTTATGGGGCCAACGTCCTGACTTTC. The full variable domain, its missing parts supplied by reference TRBV11-1 and TRBJ2-6, is EAEVAQSPRYKITEKSQAVAFWCDPISGHATLYWYRQILGQGPELLVQFQDESVVDDSQLPKDRFSAERLKGVDSTLKIQPAELGDSAMYLCAGSPYGANVLTFGAGSRLTVL.

CDR3 DNA sequence: TGTGCCAGCAGTGGGACACCTCAAGAGACCCAGTACTTC. Its protein is CASSGTPQETQYF. The chain combines TRBV2 with TRBJ2-5; tentatively, D is TRBD1 (5 bases). The CDR3 is 13 residues long. Trimming pared 4 bases from V and 2 bases from J, leaving 8 bases between. Germline loops: CDR1 SNHLY, CDR2 FYNNEI.

This clone was counted a single time. J is TRBJ1-1 and V is TRBV5-1, with 7 bases that match TRBD1. Germline V gene sequence: CDR1 SGHRS, CDR2 YFSETQ. V was clipped by 4 bases and J by 1 base; unmatched bases: 4. This CDR3 has 14 amino acids. The CDR3 sequence is CASSQGTENTEAFF. CDR3 DNA: TGCGCCAGCAGCCAAGGGACAGAGAACACTGAAGCTTTCTTT.

This sequence joins TRBV27 and TRBJ1-6, with D unresolved. The CDR3 length is 17 residues. V dropped 2 bases and J dropped 10 bases, with 21 bases sitting between them. The germline V gene encodes CDR1 MNHEY and CDR2 SMNVEV (reference sequence). DNA for the CDR3: TGTGCCAGCAGTTTAGAAGGCTCCGGCAGGAGGAGATCACCCCTCCACTTT. It is translated as CASSLEGSGRRRSPLHF.

The chain is built from TRBV10-2 and TRBJ2-3, with 8 bases fitting TRBD2. Germline V gene lookup returns CDR1 WSHSY and CDR2 SAAADI. This CDR3 comprises 14 residues. Trimming cost V 7 bases and J 0 bases; bases outside gene matches: 3. CDR3 nucleotide sequence: TGCGCCAGCACCTTAGCGGGAAGCACAGATACGCAGTATTTT. This translates into CASTLAGSTDTQYF.

This chain uses TRBV5-1 with TRBJ1-2, with D possibly matching TRBD1 (5 bases). V was pared by 7 bases and J by 3 bases, with 19 bases between. CDR1 is SGHRS, CDR2 YFSETQ, per germline. This CDR3 is built from 15 residues. In nucleotides, the CDR3 is TGCGCCAGCGCCCTTGACCCCGGGGGAGACTATGGCTACACCTTC. Translated: CASALDPGGDYGYTF. Full variable domain (rest looked up from reference TRBV5-1 and TRBJ1-2): KAGVTQTPRYLIKTRGQQVTLSCSPISGHRSVSWYQQTPGQGLQFLFEYFSETQRNKGNFPGRFSGRQFSNSRSEMNVSTLELGDSALYLCASALDPGGDYGYTFGSGTRLTVV.

This clone has more than one count but fewer than ten. This chain links TRBV4-1 with TRBJ1-3, with 7 bases that match TRBD1. The V segment lost 3 bases and the J segment 4 bases; nucleotides outside the gene matches: 3. The CDR3 has 14 residues. Germline V gene sequence: CDR1 MGHRA, CDR2 YSYEKL. This CDR3 reads CASSQTGLGNTIYF. In DNA form, the CDR3 reads TGCGCCAGCAGCCAGACAGGGCTCGGAAACACCATATATTTT.

The gene calls are TRBV7-9 and TRBJ1-4; D call uncertain. The V and J ends lost 1 base and 7 bases respectively, with 7 bases between them. The CDR3 totals 13 residues. Per germline, CDR1 SEHNR and CDR2 FQNEAQ (reference sequence). This chain's CDR3 is CASSLGHSEKLFF. DNA for the CDR3: TGTGCCAGCAGCTTAGGACACAGTGAAAAACTGTTTTTT.

This clone was seen more than once but under ten times. A read error may account for a junction end that differs from germline. This sequence joins TRBV7-2 and TRBJ2-3, with D tentatively TRBD2 (5 bases). The CDR3 length is 13 residues. Per germline, CDR1 SGHTA and CDR2 FQGNSA. CDR3 sequence reads: CASSLGRIRESTF. DNA of the CDR3: TGTGCCAGCAGCTTAGGGCGGATACGGGAATCGACTTTT.

V usage is TRBV12-3 or TRBV12-4 and J usage is TRBJ1-1, with D uncertain. CDR3 length: 13 residues. Trimming removed 3 bases at V and 13 bases at J, with 18 bases between. As DNA, the CDR3 is TGTGCCAGCAGTTTCCCGACCGCGGGTTTAGGTTTCTTT. The encoded protein is CASSFPTAGLGFF.

The chain couples TRBV30 to TRBJ1-1, with 7 positions matching TRBD1. The CDR3 contains 13 residues. V lost 8 bases to trimming and J lost 3 bases; unmatched junction nucleotides: 9. CDR1 and CDR2 (germline): GTSNPN, SVGIG (reference sequence). CDR3 amino acids: CAGRGASDTEAFF. The CDR3 DNA reads TGTGCCGGCAGGGGGGCTTCGGACACTGAAGCTTTCTTT.

The chain combines TRBV11-2 with TRBJ2-1; TRBD2 aligns across 8 bases. In germline, CDR1 is SGHAT, CDR2 FQNNGV. After removal of 6 bases from V and 7 bases from J, the junction contained 14 bases not matched to a gene. This CDR3 comprises 16 residues. CDR3 region: CASSLGWASGPNEQFF. CDR3 nucleotides: TGTGCCAGCAGTCTAGGGTGGGCTAGCGGGCCGAATGAGCAGTTCTTC.

The rearrangement joins TRBV5-6 to TRBJ2-5; 8 bases fit TRBD1. Looked up from germline, CDR1 is SGHDT and CDR2 is YYEEEE. The CDR3 contains 14 residues. Germline trimming cut 4 bases from V and 1 base from J; bases unmatched to any gene: 3. CDR3 bases: TGTGCCAGCAGCACGGGACAGGCCCAAGAGACCCAGTACTTC. This codes for CASSTGQAQETQYF.

The chain carries TRBV18 and TRBJ2-5, with 7 bases that match TRBD1. The V segment lost 3 bases and the J segment 4 bases; nucleotides outside the gene matches: 20. From germline, CDR1 is KGHSH and CDR2 LQKENI. CDR3 length equals 19 residues. In DNA form, the CDR3 reads TGTGCCAGCTCACCCCCCCCGAACAGGGGAAATCCCAAATTAGAGACCCAGTACTTC. It yields the protein CASSPPPNRGNPKLETQYF.

This clone has only a few counts. The chain uses TRBV7-9 and TRBJ1-2; no clear D gene. The CDR3 is 13 amino acids. The germline gives CDR1 SEHNR, CDR2 FQNEAQ (reference sequence). Trimming shortened V by 7 bases and J by 8 bases, and 17 bases separated the two germline ends. The DNA of the CDR3 is TGTGCCAGCACCCAGAACTGGGCCCGGGGCTACACCTTC. Amino acid sequence: CASTQNWARGYTF.

The J gene is TRBJ2-1, the V gene TRBV12-5; 7 bases map to TRBD2. This CDR3 is built from 11 residues. Germline V gene lookup returns CDR1 LGHNT and CDR2 FRNRAP. J was trimmed by 10 bases and V by 8 bases; bases with no gene match: 5. Here the CDR3 reads CASKAGNEQFF. Here the CDR3 DNA reads TGTGCTAGTAAAGCGGGAAACGAGCAGTTCTTC. The full variable domain, with the rest looked up from reference TRBV12-5 and TRBJ2-1, is DARVTQTPRHKVTEMGQEVTMRCQPILGHNTVFWYRQTMMQGLELLAYFRNRAPLDDSGMPKDRFSAEMPDATLATLKIQPSEPRDSAVYFCASKAGNEQFFGPGTRLTVL.

The chain uses TRBV6-5 and TRBJ2-1; TRBD2 aligns across 9 bases. The CDR3 sequence is 15 residues long. The V gene's germline CDR1 is MNHEY and CDR2 SVGAGI. With V trimmed by 8 bases and J by 4 bases, 9 bases remained unmatched. CDR3 DNA sequence: TGTGCCAGCGCCCCGACTAGCGGATCTTACAATGAGCAGTTCTTC. Translated: CASAPTSGSYNEQFF.

The CDR3 region is CASSTPRAYEQYF. CDR3 DNA: TGTGCCAGCAGCACACCTCGGGCCTACGAGCAGTACTTC. The rearrangement joins TRBV7-2 to TRBJ2-7, with D unresolved. This CDR3 has 13 residues. Trimming took off 5 bases at V and 2 bases at J, with 10 bases between the two ends. The germline V gene encodes CDR1 SGHTA and CDR2 FQGNSA.

The chain couples TRBV5-1 to TRBJ1-1; D is possibly TRBD1 (5 bases). The V and J ends lost 0 bases and 2 bases respectively, with 8 bases between them. The CDR3 spans 14 residues. Germline lookup yields CDR1 SGHRS and CDR2 YFSETQ. The chain's CDR3 is CASSLAQGNTEAFF. As DNA, the CDR3 is TGCGCCAGCAGCTTGGCCCAGGGTAACACTGAAGCTTTCTTT. Complete variable domain (other parts from reference TRBV5-1 and TRBJ1-1): KAGVTQTPRYLIKTRGQQVTLSCSPISGHRSVSWYQQTPGQGLQFLFEYFSETQRNKGNFPGRFSGRQFSNSRSEMNVSTLELGDSALYLCASSLAQGNTEAFFGQGTRLTVV.

This chain uses TRBV7-9 with TRBJ2-1; 7 positions agree with TRBD1. J gave up 2 bases and V 4 bases, and 8 bases lay outside the gene matches. The CDR3 spans 16 residues. Germline assignment: CDR1 SEHNR and CDR2 FQNEAQ (reference sequence). As DNA, the CDR3 is TGTGCCAGCAGCTACTGGACAGGATTAACCTACAATGAGCAGTTCTTC. The encoded protein is CASSYWTGLTYNEQFF.

This chain joins TRBV10-2 and TRBJ1-2; the D is unclear. CDR1 and CDR2 (germline): WSHSY, SAAADI. The CDR3 runs 18 residues. Deletions cut 0 bases from V and 0 bases from J, with 17 bases between. This CDR3 is CASSESPSRAFTNYGYTF. The CDR3 DNA reads TGCGCCAGCAGTGAGTCGCCGTCGAGAGCCTTTACTAACTATGGCTACACCTTC.